The source of this TCR beta chain is a study of blood T cell repertoires in COVID-19. Germline V CDR1 and CDR2: LNHNV, YYDKDF (reference sequence). The CDR3 length is 15 residues. Trimming removed 0 bases from V and 6 bases from J, with 14 bases in between. Profiling relied on immunoSEQ multiplex PCR, and the TCRdb table lists in-frame clones only, not all of them. The sample has more than 100,000 clones, around 90% seen once. The TCR originated in a middle-aged man in a cohort sampled during active COVID-19. The chain joins TRBV15 to TRBJ1-2; D gene unclear. Sequenced input: peripheral blood. DNA for the CDR3: TGTGCCACCAGCAGAGATCGTCCCGCTTCGGATGGCTACACCTTC. It yields the protein CATSRDRPASDGYTF.